The 17 T cell receptor beta chains presented below share a single source sample, sequenced in a study of blood T cell repertoires in COVID-19. Data came from immunoSEQ multiplex PCR; TCRdb stores just in-frame clones and leaves some out. The sample shows 250,000 to 300,000 clones, 65% to 90% of them seen only once. The sample consisted of peripheral blood. Every receptor here comes from a woman aged 55-69 years with active or convalescent COVID-19.

This chain connects TRBV5-6 to TRBJ1-3, with 7 nucleotides matching TRBD1. The CDR3 totals 13 residues. The germline CDR1 and CDR2 sequences are SGHDT and YYEEEE. Germline trimming cut 4 bases from V and 6 bases from J; bases unmatched to any gene: 4. This chain's CDR3 is CASSLTGENTIYF. The DNA for the CDR3 is TGTGCCAGCAGCCTCACAGGGGAAAACACCATATATTTT.

The chain carries TRBV30 and TRBJ2-3; 7 bases are a match to TRBD1. The CDR3 is 14 residues long. Losses at the gene ends were 5 bases for V and 2 bases for J; bases not matched to a gene: 7. Germline-derived CDR1 and CDR2 are GTSNPN and SVGIG (reference sequence). DNA for the CDR3: TGTGCCTGGTCGGGACAGCGGTACACAGATACGCAGTATTTT. Amino acids: CAWSGQRYTDTQYF.

The chain combines TRBV9 with TRBJ2-3, with 9 bases that match TRBD2. Germline lookup yields CDR1 SGDLS and CDR2 YYNGEE. The CDR3 extends over 15 amino acids. V dropped 3 bases and J dropped 3; count of bases not matched to a gene: 5. CDR3: CASSALAGITDTQYF. The DNA for the CDR3 is TGTGCCAGCAGCGCCCTAGCGGGGATAACAGATACGCAGTATTTT. Full variable domain (remainder filled in from reference TRBV9 and TRBJ2-3): DSGVTQTPKHLITATGQRVTLRCSPRSGDLSVYWYQQSLDQGLQFLIQYYNGEERAKGNILERFSAQQFPDLHSELNLSSLELGDSALYFCASSALAGITDTQYFGPGTRLTVL.

The chain recombines TRBV5-4 with TRBJ1-1, with TRBD1 identical over 7 bases. V was pared by 5 bases and J by 7 bases, with 2 bases of the junction left unmatched. CDR1 is SGHNT, CDR2 YYREEE, per germline (reference sequence). The CDR3 has 11 amino acids. The CDR3 region has the DNA TGTGCCAGCAGTTCAGGGGGTGAAGCTTTCTTT. Translated: CASSSGGEAFF. The full variable domain, with the rest looked up from reference TRBV5-4 and TRBJ1-1, is ETGVTQSPTHLIKTRGQQVTLRCSSQSGHNTVSWYQQALGQGPQFIFQYYREEENGRGNFPPRFSGLQFPNYSSELNVNALELDDSALYLCASSSGGEAFFGQGTRLTVV.

This chain uses TRBV5-4 with TRBJ2-5, with D uncertain. The CDR3 runs 15 residues. In germline, CDR1 is SGHNT, CDR2 YYREEE (reference sequence). The V and J ends lost 1 base and 2 bases respectively, with 12 bases between them. The CDR3 DNA sequence: TGTGCCAGCAGCTTGTCTAGGCGAATTCAAGAGACCCAGTACTTC. This gives the protein CASSLSRRIQETQYF. The full variable domain, rest sourced from reference TRBV5-4 and TRBJ2-5, is ETGVTQSPTHLIKTRGQQVTLRCSSQSGHNTVSWYQQALGQGPQFIFQYYREEENGRGNFPPRFSGLQFPNYSSELNVNALELDDSALYLCASSLSRRIQETQYFGPGTRLLVL.

The genes are TRBV18 and TRBJ2-3; 9 positions match TRBD2. CDR1 KGHSH and CDR2 LQKENI come from the germline V gene. With 6 bases clipped from V and 0 bases from J, the junction kept 4 bases outside the gene matches. The CDR3 runs to 15 residues. CDR3 in amino acids: CASSLAGQSTDTQYF. In DNA form, the CDR3 reads TGTGCCAGCTCCCTAGCGGGGCAGAGCACAGATACGCAGTATTTT.

CDR3 protein: CASSSQTGAALYGYTF. The CDR3 coding sequence is TGTGCCAGTAGTTCACAGACAGGGGCTGCTCTCTATGGCTACACCTTC. The J gene is TRBJ1-2, the V gene TRBV19, with TRBD1 matching over 8 bases. There are 16 residues in the CDR3. In germline, CDR1 is LNHDA, CDR2 SQIVND (reference sequence). The trim removed 5 bases at V and 4 bases at J, leaving 12 bases unmatched.

Concerning this clone itself: The same CDR3 can be traced to other DNA sequences in this sample. The rearrangement joins TRBV7-3 to TRBJ1-2; 9 bases are a match to TRBD1. The V gene's germline CDR1 is SGHTA and CDR2 FQGTGA. V trimming: 6 bases; J trimming: 5 bases; junction bases outside the gene matches: 7. The CDR3 sequence is 14 residues long. The DNA for the CDR3 is TGTGCCAGCAGTCCGGGACAGGGCCCTTATGGCTACACCTTC. This encodes CASSPGQGPYGYTF. Complete variable domain (other parts from reference TRBV7-3 and TRBJ1-2): GAGVSQTPSNKVTEKGKYVELRCDPISGHTALYWYRQSLGQGPEFLIYFQGTGAADDSGLPNDRFFAVRPEGSVSTLKIQRTERGDSAVYLCASSPGQGPYGYTFGSGTRLTVV.

V and J are TRBV21-1 and TRBJ1-4. TRBV21-1 is a pseudogene. CDR3 length: 15 residues. The CDR3 reads CASSKSTVTNEKLFF. DNA for the CDR3: TGTGCCAGCAGCAAATCAACGGTAACTAATGAAAAACTGTTTTTT.

The chain employs TRBV12-3 or TRBV12-4 and TRBJ2-7; D is unclear. V was trimmed by 2 bases and J by 6 bases, leaving 8 bases between them. This CDR3 has 12 amino acids. The CDR3 region is CASSLNPLEQYF. CDR3 nucleotides: TGTGCCAGCAGTTTAAATCCCCTCGAGCAGTACTTC.

The table lists this clone with a few counts. The J gene is TRBJ2-7, the V gene TRBV5-1; 8 bases are shared with TRBD1. The CDR3 contains 14 residues. CDR1 is SGHRS, CDR2 YFSETQ, per germline. J lost 2 bases, V lost 2 bases, and 3 bases had no gene match. As DNA, the CDR3 is TGCGCCAGCAGCTTCGGACAGGGCACCTACGAGCAGTACTTC. Translating it yields CASSFGQGTYEQYF. The whole variable domain, remainder taken from reference TRBV5-1 and TRBJ2-7, is KAGVTQTPRYLIKTRGQQVTLSCSPISGHRSVSWYQQTPGQGLQFLFEYFSETQRNKGNFPGRFSGRQFSNSRSEMNVSTLELGDSALYLCASSFGQGTYEQYFGPGTRLTVT.

The gene calls are TRBV6-5 and TRBJ1-2; D is undetermined. CDR1 is MNHEY and CDR2 is SVGAGI in the germline V gene. V was clipped by 0 bases and J by 7 bases, with 12 bases between them. This CDR3 comprises 14 residues. This chain's CDR3 is CASSYSITGSGYTF. In nucleotides, the CDR3 is TGTGCCAGCAGTTACTCGATAACGGGGTCTGGCTACACCTTC.

The rearrangement joins TRBV6-5 to TRBJ2-1; D ambiguous. Trimming cost V 8 bases and J 0 bases, with 14 bases left between them. Looked up from germline, CDR1 is MNHEY and CDR2 is SVGAGI. CDR3 size: 15 residues. This CDR3 is CASRSDSDSYNEQFF. The CDR3 nucleotides are TGTGCCAGCCGATCTGACTCTGACTCCTACAATGAGCAGTTCTTC.

The chain links TRBV6-2 or TRBV6-3 to TRBJ2-2, with 8 bases identical to TRBD2. V shed 2 bases and J 4 bases; nucleotides not matched to a gene: 9. CDR1 MNHEY and CDR2 SVGEGT come from the germline V gene. The CDR3 runs 17 residues. The CDR3 region is CASSYGFQRGITGELFF. The CDR3 DNA is TGTGCCAGCAGTTACGGGTTCCAGCGGGGGATCACCGGGGAGCTGTTTTTT.

CDR3 nucleotides: TGTGCCAGCAGTGAGGGTCGCGGGGGGGGAACAGATACGCAGTATTTT. This encodes CASSEGRGGGTDTQYF. V and J are TRBV2 and TRBJ2-3; 9 bases fit TRBD2. Trimming took 3 bases from V and 3 from J; bases not matched to a gene: 7. The CDR3 runs 16 residues. In germline, CDR1 is SNHLY, CDR2 FYNNEI. Full variable domain (missing parts from reference TRBV2 and TRBJ2-3): EPEVTQTPSHQVTQMGQEVILRCVPISNHLYFYWYRQILGQKVEFLVSFYNNEISEKSEIFDDQFSVERPDGSNFTLKIRSTKLEDSAMYFCASSEGRGGGTDTQYFGPGTRLTVL.

The CDR3 is CASSNQGPYNYGYTF. As DNA, the CDR3 is TGTGCCAGCAGTAACCAGGGCCCCTATAACTATGGCTACACCTTC. The rearrangement uses TRBV27 and TRBJ1-2; tentative D call: TRBD1 (5 bases). The CDR3 totals 15 residues. Germline V gene lookup returns CDR1 MNHEY and CDR2 SMNVEV (reference sequence). V lost 5 bases and J lost 1, with 14 bases in between.

This clone was seen a single time. The chain is built from TRBV14 and TRBJ1-3, with TRBD1 as a possible D gene (5 bases). V lost 2 bases, J lost 4 bases, and 15 bases lay in between. The V gene's germline CDR1 is SGHDN and CDR2 FVKESK. CDR3 length equals 16 residues. CDR3 DNA sequence: TGTGCCAGCAGCCAATCCAGGGCTCTTCAAGGAAACACCATATATTTT. This gives the protein CASSQSRALQGNTIYF.